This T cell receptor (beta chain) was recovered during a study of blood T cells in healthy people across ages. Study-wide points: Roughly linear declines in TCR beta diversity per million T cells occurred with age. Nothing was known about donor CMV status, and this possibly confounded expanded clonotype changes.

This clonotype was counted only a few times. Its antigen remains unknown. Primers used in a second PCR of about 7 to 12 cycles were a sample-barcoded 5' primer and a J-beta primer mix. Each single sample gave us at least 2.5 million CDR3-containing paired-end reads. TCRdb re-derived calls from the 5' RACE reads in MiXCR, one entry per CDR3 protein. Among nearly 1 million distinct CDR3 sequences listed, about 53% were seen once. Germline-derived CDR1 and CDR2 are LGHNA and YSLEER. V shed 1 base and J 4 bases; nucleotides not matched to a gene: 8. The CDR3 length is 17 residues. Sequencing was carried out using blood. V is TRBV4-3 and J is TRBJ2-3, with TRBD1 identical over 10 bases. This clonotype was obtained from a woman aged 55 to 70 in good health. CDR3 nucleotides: TGCGCCAGCAGCCAAGCTCCGGGACAGGGGTTCGCAGATACGCAGTATTTT. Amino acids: CASSQAPGQGFADTQYF.